A selection of T cell receptor beta chains follows, all from one sample in a study of vaccination and CD4 T cells after COVID-19. TCRdb reanalysed the PCR reads using MiXCR and keeps one entry per CDR3 protein. Of roughly 6,000 distinct CDR3 sequences listed, approximately 39% were seen once; the top ten hold about 46%. These receptors are not linked to any known antigen. The source material was CD4+ T cells from blood, cultured in vitro. These receptors all come from a human donor in good health. CDR3s include the opening cysteine and the closing phenylalanine or tryptophan.

TRBV19 CASSIEHQGNQPQHF
TRBV6-4 CASSDSARSSYNEQFF
TRBV12-3/TRBV12-4 CASSFSSGSYGYTF
TRBV6-5 CASSSYQGARYTEAFF
TRBV30 CAWSGLGENGYTF
TRBV7-2 CASSQYTDTQYF
TRBV4-2 CASSQEGGGNNEQFF
TRBV5-1 CASSLKGSNSPLHF
TRBV4-2 CASSQDLVVYGYTF
TRBV10-1 CASSRDLSSYEQYF
TRBV20-1 CSASSGAVNEQFF
TRBV6-1 CASRLTGTGFWPQHF
TRBV15 CATSRAGHPDTEAFF
TRBV9 CASSPSSGAETQYF
TRBV6-1 CALSNRPKYGYTF
TRBV30 CASRDDSYEQYF
TRBV20-1 CSAREGALSDIQYF
TRBV19 CASSMTQAYSPLHF
TRBV6-1 CASSGAGGQETQYF
TRBV30 CAWSNSGELFF
TRBV7-3 CASRHSGEETQYF
TRBV27 CASTPRGRGVETQYF
TRBV20-1 CSARDLAGAKETQYF
TRBV7-2 CASSLGLQETQYF
TRBV19 CASSVRGLNSPLHF
TRBV12-3/TRBV12-4 CASRSLETQYF
TRBV20-1 CSAQGRGRVMNTEAFF
TRBV7-7 CASSLEGGRGETQYF
TRBV30 CAWSGQEFSPLHF